The rows below give T cell receptor beta chains drawn from one sample of a study of cytomegalovirus exposure and HLA in healthy donors. Method: immunoSEQ multiplex PCR; TCRdb's copy keeps in-frame clones and lacks some. This sample yields about 140,000 clones, of which 65% to 80% are seen a single time; less than 1.5% belongs to the top ten. Sequencing was performed on PBMCs. These receptors were obtained from a male donor in good health and CMV-seropositive. CDR3s include the opening cysteine and the closing phenylalanine or tryptophan. A D gene is named only where the DNA matches it firmly. The size of a clone is reported for some rows only, either as once, few or many, or as a class for expanded clones.

TRBJ2-1	TRBV5-1	few	TRBD1	CASSLSPPGQGANEQFF	TGCGCCAGCAGCTTAAGCCCCCCGGGACAGGGGGCTAATGAGCAGTTCTTC
TRBJ2-7	TRBV4-2	once	TRBD1	CASSHFYSGTGIGYEQYF	TGTGCCAGCAGCCATTTTTATTCCGGGACAGGGATTGGTTACGAGCAGTACTTC
TRBJ2-2	TRBV5-5	-	TRBD1	CASSRNPPGTDTGELFF	TGTGCCAGCAGCCGGAACCCCCCCGGGACAGATACCGGGGAGCTGTTTTTT
TRBJ2-2	TRBV5-6	-	TRBD2	CASSAGLAPGELFF	TGTGCCAGCAGCGCCGGACTAGCCCCCGGGGAGCTGTTTTTT
TRBJ1-2	TRBV12-2	-	-	CASRPDDFCRQGAGNYGYTF	TGTGCAAGTCGCCCCGACGATTTCTGCCGACAGGGGGCCGGGAACTATGGCTACACCTTC
TRBJ2-2	TRBV7-2	-	TRBD2	CASSSGTSGTGELFF	TGTGCCAGCAGCTCCGGGACTAGCGGGACCGGGGAGCTGTTTTTT
TRBJ2-1	TRBV28	-	TRBD2	CASSSRLAGGVDEQFF	TGTGCCAGCAGTTCTAGACTAGCGGGAGGGGTGGATGAGCAGTTCTTC
TRBJ1-2	TRBV5-3	-	TRBD1	CARSLYGQGALDGYTF	TGTGCCAGAAGCTTGTATGGGCAGGGGGCGTTAGATGGCTACACCTTC
TRBJ2-5	TRBV7-8	-	TRBD2	CASSLATSGETQYF	TGTGCCAGCAGCTTAGCGACTAGCGGGGAGACCCAGTACTTC
TRBJ2-7	TRBV6-6	-	-	CASRDTTYEQYF	TGTGCCAGCCGGGACACAACCTACGAGCAGTACTTC
TRBJ1-5	TRBV27	-	-	CASSPVRAGPPKPQHF	TGTGCCAGCAGCCCTGTCAGAGCGGGCCCACCCAAGCCCCAGCATTTT
TRBJ2-7	TRBV4-1	once	TRBD2	CASSHLGLAAYEQYF	TGCGCCAGCAGCCATCTAGGACTAGCTGCCTACGAGCAGTACTTC
TRBJ1-5	TRBV7-9	few	-	CASSLGRGVGNQPQHF	TGTGCCAGCAGCTTAGGTCGGGGAGTAGGCAATCAGCCCCAGCATTTT
TRBJ2-1	TRBV10-3	-	TRBD1	CAIRGQGVVDEQFF	TGTGCCATCCGGGGACAGGGGGTAGTCGATGAGCAGTTCTTC
TRBJ2-1	TRBV11-2	-	TRBD2	CASSLDGTSGGFNEQFF	TGTGCCAGCAGCTTAGATGGGACTAGCGGGGGGTTCAATGAGCAGTTCTTC
TRBJ2-7	TRBV6-5	few	-	CASSYGWQGGEQYF	TGTGCCAGCAGTTACGGTTGGCAGGGTGGTGAGCAGTACTTC
TRBJ2-2	TRBV19	-	-	CASRRTFANTGELFF	TGTGCCAGTAGGCGGACTTTCGCGAACACCGGGGAGCTGTTTTTT
TRBJ2-7	TRBV11-2	-	TRBD2	CASSLDRSRAGVSYEQYF	TGTGCCAGCAGCTTAGATCGGTCGCGTGCGGGAGTCTCCTACGAGCAGTACTTC
TRBJ1-5	TRBV5-6	few	-	CASSFKGVQGQPQHF	TGTGCCAGCAGCTTCAAAGGGGTTCAGGGTCAGCCCCAGCATTTT
TRBJ1-3	TRBV7-9	few	-	CASSFGAAGNTIYF	TGTGCCAGCAGCTTTGGGGCTGCGGGAAACACCATATATTTT
TRBJ2-1	TRBV9	few	TRBD2	CASSVTSGDYNEQFF	TGTGCCAGCAGTGTGACTAGCGGGGATTACAATGAGCAGTTCTTC
TRBJ2-5	TRBV27	-	-	CASSLVGPQRETQYF	TGTGCCAGCAGTTTAGTGGGTCCTCAGCGGGAGACCCAGTACTTC
TRBJ2-7	TRBV7-8	-	-	CASSPGQLYEQYF	TGTGCCAGCAGCCCCGGACAGTTATACGAGCAGTACTTC
TRBJ2-5	TRBV9	-	TRBD2	CASSVGGGKFQETQYF	TGTGCCAGCAGCGTAGGGGGGGGGAAATTCCAAGAGACCCAGTACTTC
TRBJ2-5	TRBV18	-	TRBD1	CASSPPDRGRWETQYF	TGTGCCAGCTCACCACCTGACAGGGGGCGTTGGGAGACCCAGTACTTC
TRBJ1-1	TRBV11-3	-	TRBD1	CASSLGTGGSEAFF	TGTGCCAGCAGCTTGGGGACAGGTGGGTCTGAAGCTTTCTTT
TRBJ2-6	TRBV11-2	-	-	CASRRRIQNSGANVLTF	TGTGCCAGCAGGCGAAGAATCCAAAACTCTGGGGCCAACGTCCTGACTTTC
TRBJ2-7	TRBV25-1	-	TRBD1	CASSGGNYDEQYF	TGTGCCAGCTCAGGGGGCAATTACGACGAGCAGTACTTC
TRBJ1-5	TRBV11-2	-	-	CASSSAGSRDQPQHF	TGTGCCAGCAGCTCCGCGGGGAGTCGAGATCAGCCCCAGCATTTT
TRBJ1-1	TRBV5-4	-	TRBD1	CASSLQGAKTEAFF	TGTGCCAGCAGCTTGCAGGGGGCGAAGACTGAAGCTTTCTTT
TRBJ1-5	TRBV19	-	-	CASTPGGDGRLGSNQPQHF	TGTGCCAGTACCCCCGGCGGGGACGGGCGCCTCGGGAGCAATCAGCCCCAGCATTTT
TRBJ1-5	TRBV5-8	-	-	CASSLGNRVRGQPQHF	TGTGCCAGCAGCTTGGGGAACAGGGTTCGGGGTCAGCCCCAGCATTTT
TRBJ2-1	TRBV18	-	TRBD2	CASSPRGSGTSGHNEQFF	TGTGCCAGCTCACCACGGGGGTCTGGGACTAGCGGTCACAATGAGCAGTTCTTC
TRBJ2-3	TRBV7-8	-	TRBD2	CASKGLAVRTDTQYF	TGTGCCAGCAAGGGACTAGCGGTACGCACAGATACGCAGTATTTT
TRBJ2-1	TRBV25-1	-	-	CASSEYPGYNEQFF	TGTGCCAGCAGTGAATATCCCGGTTACAATGAGCAGTTCTTC
TRBJ2-7	TRBV9	-	TRBD2	CASSPGTSDGVEQYF	TGTGCCAGCAGCCCTGGGACTAGCGACGGTGTCGAGCAGTACTTC
TRBJ1-1	TRBV28	-	TRBD1	CATLPPGQGTTEAFF	TGTGCCACCCTCCCACCCGGACAGGGAACCACTGAAGCTTTCTTT
TRBJ2-7	TRBV6-1	-	TRBD1	CASSVRWGQGAFEQYF	TGTGCCAGCAGTGTACGATGGGGACAGGGGGCCTTCGAGCAGTACTTC
TRBJ1-1	TRBV13	-	-	CASSTGKTEAFF	TGTGCCAGCAGCACAGGGAAAACTGAAGCTTTCTTT
TRBJ2-5	TRBV7-3	-	TRBD2	CASSLTGGSGGETQYF	TGTGCCAGCAGCTTAACGGGGGGTAGCGGGGGAGAGACCCAGTACTTC
TRBJ2-7	TRBV15	-	TRBD2	CATSRNKGASGSEYF	TGTGCCACCAGCAGAAATAAGGGGGCTAGCGGGAGTGAGTACTTC
TRBJ2-7	TRBV6-1	few	TRBD1	CASSSKGTGAYEQYF	TGTGCCAGCAGTTCCAAGGGGACAGGGGCCTACGAGCAGTACTTC
TRBJ1-1	TRBV6-6	-	-	CASTVKRMNTEAFF	TGTGCCAGCACCGTCAAGCGGATGAACACTGAAGCTTTCTTT
TRBJ2-5	TRBV30	-	TRBD2	CAWNTGTSGIQETQYF	TGTGCCTGGAATACCGGGACTAGCGGGATCCAAGAGACCCAGTACTTC
TRBJ2-7	TRBV6-1	-	TRBD1	CASIMGQGYEQYF	TGTGCCAGCATTATGGGACAGGGCTACGAGCAGTACTTC
TRBJ2-1	TRBV5-1	-	TRBD2	CASRNLAGGSNEQFF	TGCGCCAGCAGGAACCTAGCGGGAGGATCGAATGAGCAGTTCTTC
TRBJ1-2	TRBV7-9	few	TRBD1	CASSATGLWGYTF	TGTGCCAGCAGCGCGACAGGGTTGTGGGGCTACACCTTC
TRBJ1-2	TRBV6-5	-	-	CASSLSGTNFVYGYTF	TGTGCCAGCAGTTTATCCGGGACAAACTTCGTCTATGGCTACACCTTC